This T cell receptor beta chain was recovered during a study of cytomegalovirus exposure and HLA in healthy donors. This clone has only one observation. Repertoires were generated with immunoSEQ multiplex PCR, while TCRdb's copy carries only in-frame clones and drops some. Of around 98,000 clones in the sample, roughly 84% were seen once. The V segment lost 4 bases and the J segment 4 bases; nucleotides outside the gene matches: 12. Looked up from germline, CDR1 is SGHNT and CDR2 is YYREEE (reference sequence). This CDR3 comprises 16 residues. The TCR comes from a man aged 18 to 29 in good health and CMV-seropositive. Sample: PBMCs. The rearrangement joins TRBV5-4 to TRBJ2-5; TRBD1 agrees at 8 bases. The CDR3, as DNA: TGTGCCAGCAGCCCAAGTTCCGGACAGGGCGGAGAGACCCAGTACTTC. This encodes CASSPSSGQGGETQYF.